This TCR beta chain was profiled in a study of cytomegalovirus exposure and HLA in healthy donors. About the research overall: As an earlier analysis found, roughly 170 million T cells yielded about 100 million unique TCR beta sequences.

60 Vbeta and 13 Jbeta primers were used in PCR. The data were produced by immunoSEQ multiplex PCR, yet TCRdb's version contains in-frame clones alone and is incomplete. The sample carries 90,000 to 150,000 clones, around 72% recorded once. The sample holds a few counts of this clone. CDR1 is MRHNA, CDR2 SNTAGT, per germline. The V gene end was trimmed by 0 bases and the J gene end by 6 bases; junction bases not matched to a gene: 1. The CDR3 runs 15 residues. The sample was PBMCs. The chain carries TRBV6-4 and TRBJ2-1, with TRBD2 matching 11 bases. The TCR sequence derives from a woman aged 40 to 50 in good health and CMV-seropositive. CDR3 sequence (DNA): TGTGCCAGCAGTGACTCTAGCGGGGGGGCCAATGAGCAGTTCTTC. This translates into CASSDSSGGANEQFF.